These 28 T cell receptor beta chains were all obtained from the same sample, sequenced in a study of human T cells and chemical hapten exposure. TCRdb used MiXCR to reprocess the RACE reads, holding one entry per CDR3 protein. The profile shows 150,000 to 200,000 distinct CDR3 sequences, about 30% of them singletons. The time point here: patch test 3, about 24 weeks after DPC sensitization. Treatment: therapeutic diphenylcyclopropenone sensitization with weekly scalp DPC. The source material was whole blood, sampled in connection with sensitization to the hapten diphenylcyclopropenone (DPC). The receptors here all came from a woman aged 18-35 years with alopecia areata. Some clones in this sample may be carry-over from other donors' samples.

The J gene is TRBJ1-1, the V gene TRBV5-1; D remains ambiguous. With 1 base removed from V and 3 bases from J, the gap between germline ends came to 7 bases. Germline CDR1 and CDR2: SGHRS and YFSETQ. This CDR3 region has 13 residues. CDR3 sequence reads: CASSLWLDTEAFF. As DNA, the CDR3 is TGCGCCAGCAGCTTGTGGTTGGACACTGAAGCTTTCTTT.

The chain joins TRBV30 to TRBJ2-7, with 8 bases that match TRBD1. V was pared by 2 bases and J by 2 bases, with 8 bases of the junction left unmatched. The CDR3 runs 15 residues. Germline V gene lookup returns CDR1 GTSNPN and CDR2 SVGIG (reference sequence). The CDR3 DNA reads as TGTGCCTGGAGTCCCCCGGACAGGGAAGCCTACGAGCAGTACTTC. Its protein product is CAWSPPDREAYEQYF.

This clonotype appeared a few times. The V gene is TRBV19, the J gene TRBJ2-1; D perhaps matches TRBD2 (7 bases). There are 14 residues in the CDR3. CDR1 and CDR2 from the germline V gene are LNHDA and SQIVND (reference sequence). V gave up 9 bases and J gave up 3 bases, with 15 bases separating them. CDR3 sequence reads: CASGGGAGYNEQFF. CDR3 sequence (DNA): TGTGCCAGCGGCGGGGGCGCCGGCTACAATGAGCAGTTCTTC.

This clonotype showed up just a few times. This sequence joins TRBV5-1 and TRBJ2-7; TRBD2 might be the D (6 bases). V lost 1 base and J lost 3, with 8 bases in between. CDR3 length: 13 amino acids. Germline loops: CDR1 SGHRS, CDR2 YFSETQ. The CDR3 sequence is CASSLQGLYEQYF. The CDR3 coding sequence is TGCGCCAGCAGCTTGCAGGGACTCTACGAGCAGTACTTC.

This chain joins TRBV4-3 and TRBJ2-7; D ambiguous. This CDR3 comprises 13 residues. Germline CDR1 LGHNA, CDR2 YSLEER. With 1 base removed from V and 5 bases from J, the gap between germline ends came to 9 bases. The CDR3 region is CASSQVPSNEQYF. In nucleotides, the CDR3 is TGCGCCAGCAGCCAAGTTCCTTCGAACGAGCAGTACTTC.

This clonotype has a handful of counts. The rearrangement uses TRBV12-3 or TRBV12-4 and TRBJ1-1; tentatively, D is TRBD1 (5 bases). The ends were cut back, 6 bases at V and 8 bases at J, with 16 bases in the middle. This CDR3 contains 13 residues. The CDR3 spells CASRRDWGSEAFF. The CDR3 DNA follows: TGTGCCAGCAGGAGGGACTGGGGCAGCGAAGCTTTCTTT.

This chain connects TRBV10-2 to TRBJ1-1; D gene unclear. Germline assignment: CDR1 WSHSY and CDR2 SAAADI. The CDR3 totals 12 residues. The ends were cut back, 5 bases at V and 4 bases at J, with 8 bases in the middle. The CDR3 sequence: CASSPGVTEAFF. The CDR3 bases are TGCGCCAGCAGTCCTGGCGTCACTGAAGCTTTCTTT.

The chain carries TRBV7-2 and TRBJ2-7, with a weak D call TRBD1 (5 bases). The CDR3 sequence is 13 residues long. CDR1 and CDR2 (germline): SGHTA, FQGNSA. With 5 bases removed from V and 2 bases from J, the gap between germline ends came to 10 bases. CDR3 loop: CASSPEGAYEQYF. The CDR3 DNA reads as TGTGCCAGCAGCCCGGAAGGGGCCTACGAGCAGTACTTC. Together with reference TRBV7-2 and TRBJ2-7, the CDR3 gives the full variable domain: GAGVSQSPSNKVTEKGKDVELRCDPISGHTALYWYRQSLGQGLEFLIYFQGNSAPDKSGLPSDRFSAERTGGSVSTLTIQRTQQEDSAVYLCASSPEGAYEQYFGPGTRLTVT.

The rearrangement uses TRBV11-2 and TRBJ1-4, with a weak D call TRBD1 (5 bases). This CDR3 is built from 18 residues. Deletions cut 10 bases from V and 0 bases from J, with 24 bases between. Per the germline V gene, CDR1 is SGHAT and CDR2 is FQNNGV. Here the CDR3 reads CATSSTVSRGATNEKLFF. CDR3 nucleotide sequence: TGTGCCACCTCTTCTACCGTCTCCCGGGGGGCAACTAATGAAAAACTGTTTTTT.

The chain uses TRBV27 and TRBJ2-7; possible D gene TRBD1, 5 bases. Germline lookup yields CDR1 MNHEY and CDR2 SMNVEV (reference sequence). The V gene lost 5 bases and the J gene lost 6 bases, with 11 bases spanning the gap. CDR3 length: 12 residues. The CDR3 region is CASSPQGSEQYF. Written as DNA, the CDR3 is TGTGCCAGCAGTCCCCAGGGTAGCGAGCAGTACTTC.

The chain carries TRBV9 and TRBJ2-2; 8 nucleotides agree with TRBD1. Germline CDR1 SGDLS, CDR2 YYNGEE. V gave up 6 bases and J gave up 2 bases; unmatched junction bases: 9. The CDR3 runs 16 residues. The CDR3 region has the DNA TGTGCCAGCAAATCGGGGGACAGGCGAAACACCGGGGAGCTGTTTTTT. Encoded protein: CASKSGDRRNTGELFF.

This clonotype showed up just a few times. The J gene is TRBJ2-1, the V gene TRBV7-9; 12 positions match TRBD2. Germline values: CDR1 SEHNR, CDR2 FQNEAQ (reference sequence). Trimming cost V 5 bases and J 4 bases; bases outside gene matches: 6. The CDR3 sequence is 16 residues long. CDR3 protein: CASSHPLAGGYNEQFF. The DNA for the CDR3 is TGTGCCAGCAGCCATCCCCTAGCGGGAGGGTACAATGAGCAGTTCTTC.

CDR3 amino acids: CAIAAADRNTEAFF. DNA of the CDR3: TGTGCCATCGCCGCGGCCGACAGGAACACTGAAGCTTTCTTT. The chain joins TRBV10-3 to TRBJ1-1; maybe TRBD1 (5 bases). V was pared by 8 bases and J by 1 base, with 14 bases between. This CDR3 is built from 14 residues. The germline CDR1 and CDR2 sequences are ENHRY and SYGVKD.

This clonotype has a handful of counts. V usage is TRBV5-1 and J usage is TRBJ2-5; 8 bases agree with TRBD2. The junction had 1 base not matched to a gene; V was cut back by 2 bases and J by 4 bases. In germline, CDR1 is SGHRS, CDR2 YFSETQ. CDR3 size: 13 residues. CDR3 DNA sequence: TGCGCCAGCAGCTTCGGACTAGCAGAGACCCAGTACTTC. Its translation is CASSFGLAETQYF. The full variable domain, completed using reference TRBV5-1 and TRBJ2-5, is KAGVTQTPRYLIKTRGQQVTLSCSPISGHRSVSWYQQTPGQGLQFLFEYFSETQRNKGNFPGRFSGRQFSNSRSEMNVSTLELGDSALYLCASSFGLAETQYFGPGTRLLVL.

The rearrangement uses TRBV5-1 and TRBJ2-3; 7 positions match TRBD1. CDR1 is SGHRS and CDR2 is YFSETQ in the germline V gene. V gave up 0 bases and J gave up 10 bases; unmatched junction bases: 11. The CDR3 is made up of 15 amino acids. CDR3 nucleotide sequence: TGCGCCAGCAGCTTGGTCCCCTCGGCAGGGGGTGCGCAGTATTTT. It yields the protein CASSLVPSAGGAQYF.

The V and J genes are TRBV20-1 and TRBJ1-5; the D gene is possibly TRBD1 (6 bases). V was cut by 6 bases and J by 5 bases, with 14 bases left in between. The CDR3 sequence is 13 residues long. Germline CDR1 DFQATT, CDR2 SNEGSKA (reference sequence). The DNA for the CDR3 is TGCAGTGCCAGGGACACCCCTTATCAGCCCCAGCATTTT. Translated: CSARDTPYQPQHF.

This clonotype was counted a few times. The gene calls are TRBV7-9 and TRBJ1-1, with 12 bases matching TRBD1. Germline loops: CDR1 SEHNR, CDR2 FQNEAQ (reference sequence). V was clipped by 1 base and J by 0 bases; unmatched bases: 3. The CDR3 length is 17 residues. The DNA for the CDR3 is TGTGCCAGCAGCTTAGGGGACAGGGGGCTTTTGAACACTGAAGCTTTCTTT. It codes for CASSLGDRGLLNTEAFF. Looking up the rest from reference TRBV7-9 and TRBJ1-1 gives the full variable domain: DTGVSQNPRHKITKRGQNVTFRCDPISEHNRLYWYRQTLGQGPEFLTYFQNEAQLEKSRLLSDRFSAERPKGSFSTLEIQRTEQGDSAMYLCASSLGDRGLLNTEAFFGQGTRLTVV.

The chain is built from TRBV29-1 and TRBJ1-1; 8 nucleotides line up with TRBD1. This CDR3 comprises 15 residues. Trimming cost V 3 bases and J 0 bases; bases outside gene matches: 6. From germline, CDR1 is SQVTM and CDR2 ANQGSEA. The chain's CDR3 is CSVDTGQGMNTEAFF. In DNA form, the CDR3 reads TGCAGCGTTGATACCGGACAGGGCATGAACACTGAAGCTTTCTTT. Full variable domain (rest looked up from reference TRBV29-1 and TRBJ1-1): SAVISQKPSRDICQRGTSLTIQCQVDSQVTMMFWYRQQPGQSLTLIATANQGSEATYESGFVIDKFPISRPNLTFSTLTVSNMSPEDSSIYLCSVDTGQGMNTEAFFGQGTRLTVV.

This chain uses TRBV10-2 with TRBJ1-1, with D perhaps matching TRBD1 (5 bases). This CDR3 comprises 16 residues. Trimming shortened V by 2 bases and J by 2 bases, and 15 bases separated the two germline ends. CDR1 and CDR2 from the germline V gene are WSHSY and SAAADI. The CDR3 nucleotides read TGCGCCAGCAGTGAGAATTGGGGGTTAATAAACACTGAAGCTTTCTTT. Protein product: CASSENWGLINTEAFF.

This clonotype was detected only a few times. The V and J genes are TRBV6-2 or TRBV6-3 and TRBJ1-1; 9 bases agree with TRBD1. V shed 7 bases and J 3 bases; nucleotides not matched to a gene: 9. CDR1 MNHEY and CDR2 SVGEGT come from the germline V gene. This CDR3 is 15 amino acids long. In DNA, the CDR3 is TGTGCCAGCAACGACCCGGGGGACAGGGACACTGAAGCTTTCTTT. This codes for CASNDPGDRDTEAFF.

CDR3: CASSLVGYQETQYF. In DNA, the CDR3 is TGTGCCAGCAGCTTGGTTGGTTACCAAGAGACCCAGTACTTC. This rearrangement joins TRBV5-5 to TRBJ2-5; D gene unclear. The V end was cut by 0 bases, the J end by 0 bases, with 6 bases between. The CDR3 is made up of 14 amino acids. Germline CDR1 SGHKS, CDR2 YYEKEE (reference sequence).

The table lists this clonotype with a few counts. The gene calls are TRBV29-1 and TRBJ2-7; D is uncertain. This CDR3 is built from 15 residues. Trimming cost V 0 bases and J 0 bases, with 12 bases left between them. The germline V gene encodes CDR1 SQVTM and CDR2 ANQGSEA. The chain's CDR3 is CSVEDPRLYSYEQYF. The DNA of the CDR3 is TGCAGCGTTGAAGATCCGAGACTTTACTCCTACGAGCAGTACTTC.

This clonotype turned up a few times. The CDR3 DNA follows: TGTGCCAGTAGTATTGTGGGACAGGGTCAGCCCCAGCATTTT. The encoded protein is CASSIVGQGQPQHF. This chain joins TRBV19 and TRBJ1-5, with 9 bases that match TRBD1. Germline values: CDR1 LNHDA, CDR2 SQIVND (reference sequence). Trimming cost V 3 bases and J 6 bases; bases outside gene matches: 3. This CDR3 comprises 14 residues.

The chain recombines TRBV11-2 with TRBJ2-5; 13 bases line up with TRBD2. With 5 bases clipped from V and 3 bases from J, the junction kept 3 bases outside the gene matches. Germline V gene data show CDR1 as SGHAT and CDR2 as FQNNGV. The CDR3 has 15 residues. In nucleotides, the CDR3 is TGTGCCAGCAGCCCCGGACTAGCGGGGGAAGAGACCCAGTACTTC. Amino acids: CASSPGLAGEETQYF.

In this sample, this clonotype turned up a few times. The V call is TRBV9, the J call TRBJ1-1, with D possibly being TRBD1 (6 bases). Trimming cost V 0 bases and J 8 bases, with 11 bases left between them. The CDR3 contains 13 residues. The germline CDR1 and CDR2 sequences are SGDLS and YYNGEE. CDR3 residues: CASSVGSGTEAFF. The CDR3 nucleotides are TGTGCCAGCAGCGTAGGCTCCGGGACAGAAGCTTTCTTT.

The CDR3 loop is CASSQDEGAGYEQYF. CDR3 nucleotides: TGCGCCAGCAGCCAAGATGAGGGAGCGGGATACGAGCAGTACTTC. The chain uses TRBV4-3 and TRBJ2-7, with 7 bases that match TRBD2. The trim removed 0 bases at V and 4 bases at J, leaving 6 bases unmatched. The CDR3 loop spans 15 amino acids. Germline V CDR1 and CDR2: LGHNA, YSLEER.

This clonotype showed up just a few times. This chain joins TRBV20-1 and TRBJ1-4, with D perhaps TRBD1 (5 bases). Per germline, CDR1 DFQATT and CDR2 SNEGSKA (reference sequence). This CDR3 has 13 amino acids. Trimming removed 3 bases from V and 5 bases from J, with 10 bases in between. CDR3 coding DNA: TGCAGTGCTAGTCAGGGAGCAAATGAAAAACTGTTTTTT. Translating it yields CSASQGANEKLFF.

This clonotype has just a few counts. The chain joins TRBV29-1 to TRBJ2-7; perhaps TRBD1 as D (5 bases). V shed 6 bases and J shed 6 bases, with 15 bases lying between them. In germline, CDR1 is SQVTM, CDR2 ANQGSEA. The CDR3 has 12 residues. CDR3 residues: CSVLTAPGEQYF. The DNA for the CDR3 is TGCAGCGTCCTGACAGCCCCTGGCGAGCAGTACTTC.